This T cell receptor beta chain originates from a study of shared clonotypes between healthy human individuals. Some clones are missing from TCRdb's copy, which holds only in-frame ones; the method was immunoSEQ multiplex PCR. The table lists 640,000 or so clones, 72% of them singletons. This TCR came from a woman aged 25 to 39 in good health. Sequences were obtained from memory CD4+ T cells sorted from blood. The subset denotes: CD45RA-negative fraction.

The CDR3 bases are TGTGCCAGCAGCTTAGCGGAGGCAGGAGATCAGCCCCAGCATTTT. Protein: CASSLAEAGDQPQHF. V usage is TRBV7-9 and J usage is TRBJ1-5, with unresolved D. The V gene lost 0 bases and the J gene lost 5 bases, with 11 bases spanning the gap. Per germline, CDR1 SEHNR and CDR2 FQNEAQ (reference sequence). This CDR3 spans 15 amino acids.